What follows describes a single T cell receptor (beta chain). The antigen is unknown. The data belong to a study of cytomegalovirus exposure and HLA in healthy donors. Overall study context: One earlier analysis, a look at about 179 million T cells, found some 110 million unique TCR beta sequences.

The PCR used 60 Vbeta and 13 Jbeta primers. This table comes from immunoSEQ multiplex PCR, and its TCRdb copy is limited to in-frame clones, with some not included. In total, the table holds 150,000 to 200,000 clones. Looked up from germline, CDR1 is SGHNT and CDR2 is YYREEE (reference sequence). The CDR3 covers 15 residues. V lost 0 bases and J lost 4, with 11 bases in between. Findings and caveats of the study: Immune exposure information comprised only CMV serostatus.

This chain links TRBV5-4 with TRBJ2-1; maybe TRBD2 (6 bases). The receptor was isolated from a man aged 25-45 years in good health and CMV-seronegative. Sequences were obtained from PBMCs. The CDR3 DNA sequence: TGTGCCAGCAGCTTGGGACTAGGAAGATACAATGAGCAGTTCTTC. This encodes CASSLGLGRYNEQFF.